Sequencing of this T cell receptor (beta chain) was carried out in a study of cytomegalovirus exposure and HLA in healthy donors. Details on this clone: Its target is not known.

The PCR employed 60 Vbeta primers together with 13 Jbeta primers. Sequencing used immunoSEQ multiplex PCR; TCRdb keeps in-frame clones, though not all of them. The sample has approximately 170,000 clones; almost 80% are singletons. Study-wide results and caveats: The authors confirmed in vitro that a few CMV-associated chains were specific for CMV antigens. Researchers reportedly found TCR beta sequences accurately predicted most subjects' HLA-A and HLA-B alleles. V- and J-gene trimming in TCR beta was tied to a missense DCLRE1C variant by an analysis performed later.

This receptor was obtained from a man between 18 and 29 years old in good health and CMV-seropositive. The sample comprised PBMCs.

In DNA form, the CDR3 reads TGTGCCAGCAGCCCCCGGGACAGGGAAAACATTCAGTACTTC. Translated: CASSPRDRENIQYF. The rearrangement links TRBV5-8 to TRBJ2-4, with TRBD1 identical over 9 bases. Germline loops: CDR1 SGHTS, CDR2 YDEGEE. Germline trimming cut 4 bases from V and 5 bases from J; bases unmatched to any gene: 4. This CDR3 comprises 14 residues.